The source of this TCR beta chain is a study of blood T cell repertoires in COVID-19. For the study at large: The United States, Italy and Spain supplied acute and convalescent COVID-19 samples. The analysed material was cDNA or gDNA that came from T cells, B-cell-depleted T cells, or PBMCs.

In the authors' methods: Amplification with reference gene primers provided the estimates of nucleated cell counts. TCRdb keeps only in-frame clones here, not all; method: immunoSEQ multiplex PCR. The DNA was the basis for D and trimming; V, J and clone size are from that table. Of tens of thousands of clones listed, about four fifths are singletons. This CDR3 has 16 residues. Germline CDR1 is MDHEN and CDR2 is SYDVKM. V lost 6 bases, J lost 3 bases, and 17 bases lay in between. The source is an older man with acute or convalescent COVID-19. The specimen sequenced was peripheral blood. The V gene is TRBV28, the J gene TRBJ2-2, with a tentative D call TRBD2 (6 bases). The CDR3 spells CASRKRRGPDTGELFF. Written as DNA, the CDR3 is TGTGCCAGCAGGAAGCGGAGGGGCCCCGACACCGGGGAGCTGTTTTTT.